Below, one TCR beta chain is given with its context. Generated by immunoSEQ multiplex PCR, the TCRdb table keeps only in-frame clones and is missing some. Of about 140,000 clones listed, about 78% were seen once; the top ten hold around 4.9%. V was pared by 0 bases and J by 3 bases, with 9 bases between. Germline V CDR1 and CDR2: SGHRS, YFSETQ. This CDR3 comprises 14 residues. The data derive from a study of cytotoxic CD8 clonotypes in ibrutinib-treated CLL. The wider study: Samples had a mean of roughly 230,000 productive templates and around 90,000 productive rearrangements.

Library input was around 2 micrograms of DNA from cryopreserved PBMCs. The specimen was PBMCs, collected after 24 months of ibrutinib treatment. The receptor's source is a human donor with chronic lymphocytic leukemia. The rearrangement links TRBV5-1 to TRBJ1-1, with D perhaps matching TRBD1 (6 bases). The CDR3 sequence: CASSLAGADTEAFF. DNA for the CDR3: TGCGCCAGCAGCTTGGCGGGGGCGGACACTGAAGCTTTCTTT.